Presented here are 25 T cell receptor beta chains from one specimen sequenced in a study of blood T cell repertoires in COVID-19. TCRdb keeps only in-frame clones here, not all; method: immunoSEQ multiplex PCR. The sample consists of a few hundred thousand clones, 75% to 90% of them appearing once. The specimen was peripheral blood. The receptors shown here come from an older woman with COVID-19, enrolled during active disease.

Written as DNA, the CDR3 is TGTGCCAGCAGTTTTATAAGGTTTTCCAGGGTGGCCGAGCAGTACTTC. It translates to CASSFIRFSRVAEQYF. The chain combines TRBV6-5 with TRBJ2-7; maybe TRBD1 (5 bases). This CDR3 has 16 amino acids. CDR1 is MNHEY and CDR2 is SVGAGI in the germline V gene. Trimming removed 4 bases at V and 6 bases at J, with 22 bases between.

The chain uses TRBV2 and TRBJ1-6; D is ambiguous. There are 13 residues in the CDR3. Germline V gene lookup returns CDR1 SNHLY and CDR2 FYNNEI. Trimming pared 6 bases from V and 7 bases from J, leaving 10 bases between. Written as DNA, the CDR3 is TGTGCCAGCAGGGAATCAGGAAATTCACCCCTCCACTTT. This sequence encodes CASRESGNSPLHF.

The chain joins TRBV5-6 to TRBJ1-5; D is perhaps TRBD1 (6 bases). With 0 bases removed from V and 4 bases from J, the gap between germline ends came to 14 bases. The CDR3 loop spans 16 amino acids. Looked up from germline, CDR1 is SGHDT and CDR2 is YYEEEE. CDR3: CASSLAAGEKNQPQHF. In DNA, the CDR3 is TGTGCCAGCAGCTTGGCCGCAGGGGAAAAGAATCAGCCCCAGCATTTT.

The chain couples TRBV7-3 to TRBJ1-2; TRBD1 agrees at 8 bases. Germline V lookup: CDR1 SGHTA, CDR2 FQGTGA. The V gene end was trimmed by 2 bases and the J gene end by 4 bases; junction bases not matched to a gene: 12. The CDR3 is 17 residues long. CDR3 sequence reads: CASSLGPTGGLRYGYTF. The CDR3 region has the DNA TGTGCCAGCAGCTTAGGGCCAACAGGGGGTTTACGCTATGGCTACACCTTC.

This clone occurred a few times. The genes are TRBV7-8 and TRBJ2-4, with 7 positions matching TRBD2. Germline CDR1 and CDR2: SGHVS and FQNEAQ. This CDR3 has 16 amino acids. V lost 5 bases and J lost 10; bases outside the gene matches: 17. CDR3 nucleotide sequence: TGTGCCAGCAGCACGCCAACGGGGGGACCAGTGTCTATTCAGTACTTC. Its protein is CASSTPTGGPVSIQYF.

CDR3 loop: CASSPSGTGRKGSGNTIYF. Here the CDR3 DNA reads TGTGCCAGCAGTCCCTCTGGGACAGGGCGAAAGGGCTCTGGAAACACCATATATTTT. V usage is TRBV28 and J usage is TRBJ1-3, with 9 bases fitting TRBD1. CDR1 is MDHEN and CDR2 is SYDVKM in the germline V gene. This CDR3 region has 19 residues. V gave up 5 bases and J gave up 0 bases; unmatched junction bases: 14. The variable domain in full, with the rest retrieved from reference TRBV28 and TRBJ1-3, is DVKVTQSSRYLVKRTGEKVFLECVQDMDHENMFWYRQDPGLGLRLIYFSYDVKMKEKGDIPEGYSVSREKKERFSLILESASTNQTSMYLCASSPSGTGRKGSGNTIYFGEGSWLTVV.

The chain couples TRBV27 to TRBJ2-3, with D maybe TRBD2 (5 bases). The CDR3 consists of 15 residues. V dropped 5 bases and J dropped 0 bases, with 12 bases sitting between them. Germline assignment: CDR1 MNHEY and CDR2 SMNVEV (reference sequence). CDR3 in DNA: TGTGCCAGCAGTCGCCGGACTCAGAGCACAGATACGCAGTATTTT. Translated, it gives CASSRRTQSTDTQYF.

This chain links TRBV5-5 with TRBJ1-5; TRBD1 matches at 8 bases. The germline CDR1 and CDR2 sequences are SGHKS and YYEKEE (reference sequence). The CDR3 extends over 15 amino acids. Trimming cost V 4 bases and J 2 bases; bases outside gene matches: 5. Here the CDR3 reads CASSPATGGNQPQHF. The CDR3 DNA follows: TGTGCCAGCAGCCCGGCGACAGGGGGCAATCAGCCCCAGCATTTT.

The J gene is TRBJ1-1, the V gene TRBV5-1, with D possibly matching TRBD1 (6 bases). Germline values: CDR1 SGHRS, CDR2 YFSETQ. V shed 0 bases and J shed 3 bases, with 12 bases lying between them. CDR3 length: 15 amino acids. This CDR3 reads CASSLAPGDDTEAFF. CDR3 DNA sequence: TGCGCCAGCAGCTTGGCCCCAGGGGATGACACTGAAGCTTTCTTT.

The chain links TRBV6-2 or TRBV6-3 to TRBJ1-6; the D is unclear. Germline V CDR1 and CDR2: MNHEY, SVGEGT. This CDR3 has 15 amino acids. V lost 4 bases and J 0 bases, leaving 7 bases between the germline ends. The CDR3 DNA sequence: TGTGCCAGCAGTTCTCTGAGCTCCTATAATTCACCCCTCCACTTT. This translates into CASSSLSSYNSPLHF.

The chain combines TRBV6-2 or TRBV6-3 with TRBJ1-2, with 9 positions matching TRBD1. J lost 6 bases, V lost 6 bases, and 5 bases had no gene match. This CDR3 is 13 amino acids long. Germline V gene data show CDR1 as MNHEY and CDR2 as SVGEGT. This CDR3 reads CASSGGQGNGYTF. The DNA for the CDR3 is TGTGCCAGCAGCGGGGGACAGGGTAATGGCTACACCTTC.

This clone was seen a single time. The gene calls are TRBV6-2 or TRBV6-3 and TRBJ1-2, with 8 bases matching TRBD1. This CDR3 comprises 15 residues. The germline CDR1 and CDR2 sequences are MNHEY and SVGEGT. The ends lost 5 bases at V and 4 bases at J; junction bases unmatched: 9. The CDR3 sequence: CASSRGQGPSYGYTF. CDR3 in DNA: TGTGCCAGCAGTCGCGGACAGGGCCCTAGCTATGGCTACACCTTC.

This clone was recorded once. CDR3 sequence: CAWSPGQGAREKLFF. The CDR3 DNA is TGTGCCTGGAGCCCAGGACAGGGCGCGAGGGAAAAACTGTTTTTT. The V and J genes are TRBV30 and TRBJ1-4; 8 bases align to TRBD1. CDR1 and CDR2 from the germline V gene are GTSNPN and SVGIG (reference sequence). This CDR3 contains 15 residues. J gave up 8 bases and V 3 bases, and 11 bases lay outside the gene matches.

V usage is TRBV13 and J usage is TRBJ2-7, with D perhaps matching TRBD1 (5 bases). The CDR3 runs 14 residues. Trimming cost V 6 bases and J 1 base, with 13 bases left between them. CDR1 and CDR2 (germline): PRHDT, FYEKMQ (reference sequence). The CDR3 DNA follows: TGTGCCAGCAGGAAATGGGGCGGTTCCTACGAGCAGTACTTC. This translates into CASRKWGGSYEQYF. Combining the CDR3 with reference TRBV13 and TRBJ2-7 gives the whole variable domain AAGVIQSPRHLIKEKRETATLKCYPIPRHDTVYWYQQGPGQDPQFLISFYEKMQSDKGSIPDRFSAQQFSDYHSELNMSSLELGDSALYFCASRKWGGSYEQYFGPGTRLTVT.

The gene calls are TRBV6-5 and TRBJ2-7; the match to TRBD2 covers 7 bases. The CDR3 is made up of 13 amino acids. Trimming at V came to 6 bases and at J to 12 bases, leaving 14 bases not matched to a gene. CDR1 and CDR2 (germline): MNHEY, SVGAGI. DNA for the CDR3: TGTGCCAGCAGGAAAGGGACTACTACTCCTGCGTACTTC. Amino acids: CASRKGTTTPAYF.

The chain carries TRBV12-3 or TRBV12-4 and TRBJ2-5; 8 positions match TRBD1. The junction had 6 bases not matched to a gene; V was cut back by 7 bases and J by 5 bases. The CDR3 has 13 amino acids. Here the CDR3 DNA reads TGTGCCAGCACCTCAGGGGGCCGGGAGACCCAGTACTTC. This codes for CASTSGGRETQYF.

J is TRBJ2-7 and V is TRBV7-2; TRBD2 might be the D (6 bases). CDR1 SGHTA and CDR2 FQGNSA come from the germline V gene. The ends were cut back, 6 bases at V and 3 bases at J, with 21 bases in the middle. This CDR3 spans 16 amino acids. Written as DNA, the CDR3 is TGTGCCAGCAGTTGGAATGGCGGGGTGCCTGGCTACGAGCAGTACTTC. Protein sequence: CASSWNGGVPGYEQYF.

This chain uses TRBV11-2 with TRBJ1-1, with a possible D match to TRBD1 (5 bases). The CDR3 runs 15 residues. V was clipped by 1 base and J by 2 bases, with 11 bases between them. CDR1 is SGHAT and CDR2 is FQNNGV in the germline V gene. CDR3 bases: TGTGCCAGCAGCTTAGTTCAGGGATTAAACACTGAAGCTTTCTTT. As protein: CASSLVQGLNTEAFF.

This clone has just a few counts. The rearrangement uses TRBV10-3 and TRBJ2-5; D perhaps matches TRBD1 (6 bases). The CDR3 covers 14 residues. Per the germline V gene, CDR1 is ENHRY and CDR2 is SYGVKD. Trimming pared 8 bases from V and 5 bases from J, leaving 18 bases between. CDR3: CAIRQAGEKETQYF. DNA of the CDR3: TGTGCCATCCGCCAGGCAGGGGAGAAGGAGACCCAGTACTTC.

The genes are TRBV19 and TRBJ1-5, with D unclear. Trimming pared 3 bases from V and 4 bases from J, leaving 10 bases between. The germline gives CDR1 LNHDA, CDR2 SQIVND (reference sequence). The CDR3 has 14 residues. The CDR3 DNA reads TGTGCCAGTAGTATCAATAGTTGGAATCAGCCCCAGCATTTT. It codes for CASSINSWNQPQHF.

The chain joins TRBV7-2 to TRBJ1-2; D gene uncertain. The germline V gene encodes CDR1 SGHTA and CDR2 FQGNSA. Trimming took off 3 bases at V and 4 bases at J, with 12 bases between the two ends. This CDR3 spans 14 amino acids. For the CDR3, the DNA is TGTGCCAGCAGCTTTTCAGAAACATTCTATGGCTACACCTTC. This encodes CASSFSETFYGYTF.

This rearrangement joins TRBV19 to TRBJ2-5, with D maybe TRBD1 (5 bases). CDR1 and CDR2 (germline): LNHDA, SQIVND (reference sequence). The CDR3 has 17 residues. V was pared by 2 bases and J by 4 bases, with 20 bases between. The CDR3 bases are TGTGCCAGTAGTATAACGGACAATAACTACTACCCAGAGACCCAGTACTTC. The encoded protein is CASSITDNNYYPETQYF.

This clone was seen once. The chain combines TRBV30 with TRBJ2-5; weak D call: TRBD2 (6 bases). The CDR3 is made up of 14 amino acids. V was trimmed by 2 bases and J by 5 bases, leaving 15 bases between them. CDR1 and CDR2 (germline): GTSNPN, SVGIG (reference sequence). CDR3: CAWSPGLAEETQYF. The DNA of the CDR3 is TGTGCCTGGAGTCCGGGACTGGCGGAGGAGACCCAGTACTTC.

J is TRBJ2-1 and V is TRBV24-1; no firm D call. V lost 4 bases and J lost 11, with 11 bases in between. The CDR3 length is 12 residues. CDR1 and CDR2 from the germline V gene are KGHDR and SFDVKD. CDR3 bases: TGTGCCACCAGTGACCCAAGAGAGCAGCAGTTCTTC. This translates into CATSDPREQQFF.

CDR3 DNA sequence: TGCGCCAGCAGGGAGACAAAGGGGATAGCTAATTCACCCCTCCACTTT. Protein product: CASRETKGIANSPLHF. The chain employs TRBV4-1 and TRBJ1-6; possibly TRBD1 for D (5 bases). This CDR3 region has 16 residues. The V gene's germline CDR1 is MGHRA and CDR2 YSYEKL. V shed 6 bases and J shed 6 bases, with 18 bases lying between them.